A selection of T cell receptor beta chains follows, all from one sample in a study of blood T cell repertoires in COVID-19. The table came from immunoSEQ multiplex PCR; TCRdb's copy has only in-frame clones and leaves some out. The sample yields 150,000 to 200,000 clones, around nine tenths seen once. The sequencing sample was made of peripheral blood. The receptors originated from a man between 65 and 80 years old with acute or convalescent COVID-19. Both conserved end residues are trimmed from each CDR3. D genes are given only for firm matches.

v_call d_call cdr3_aa
TRBV4-2 - ASSQAAGRTYEQY
TRBV5-1 TRBD1 ASSLGGTGRQTQY
TRBV7-9 TRBD1 ASSLGETGGEGYT
TRBV18 TRBD2 ASSPPGLAGTQYNEQF
TRBV27 TRBD1 ASSPSRDRTYEQY
TRBV20-1 TRBD2 SASSGGDLQETQY
TRBV5-8 TRBD1 ASSSRRTGDGLETQY
TRBV18 TRBD1 ASSPLGTGPGNTIY
TRBV18 TRBD2 ASSQGLAGNTDTQY
TRBV5-1 - ATAALGGLNSGANVLT
TRBV6-5 TRBD1 ASSSRQGDGNSPLH
TRBV28 - ASSAFPRESYEQY
TRBV3-1/TRBV3-2 TRBD2 ASSQVSGGEIVDTQY
TRBV6-1 - ASSERVGAGGSNQPQH
TRBV7-3 TRBD1 ASSLSDRANSPLH
TRBV5-1 - ASSSLMTGQETQY
TRBV4-2 TRBD1 ASSQDPRGLNEQY
TRBV10-1 - ASSESSGYGNTIY